The 8 T cell receptor beta chains presented below share a single source sample, sequenced in a study of early T cells in non-severe SARS-CoV-2 infection. TCRdb re-called the 5' RACE reads with MiXCR, one entry per CDR3 protein. Among about 80,000 distinct CDR3 sequences listed, roughly 12% were seen once. The material sequenced was whole blood. The receptors derive from an adult who was a healthcare worker with PCR-confirmed SARS-CoV-2 infection or an uninfected control (not recorded which).

This clonotype was detected many times. The chain uses TRBV6-5 and TRBJ1-6; possible D gene TRBD1, 6 bases. Germline V lookup: CDR1 MNHEY, CDR2 SVGAGI. The length of the CDR3 is 12 residues. Trimming took 10 bases from V and 13 from J, leaving 17 bases between them. The DNA of the CDR3 is TGTGCCACCGGGACACCGGTCAGGCCCCTCCACTTT. Encoded protein: CATGTPVRPLHF.

This clonotype was counted a few times. The gene calls are TRBV20-1 and TRBJ2-1; D is tentatively TRBD1 or TRBD2 (5 bases each). CDR1 and CDR2 from the germline V gene are DFQATT and SNEGSKA (reference sequence). V dropped 6 bases and J dropped 8 bases, with 11 bases sitting between them. CDR3 size: 11 residues. In DNA, the CDR3 is TGCAGTGCCTCTAGGGACGATGAGCAGTTCTTC. This encodes CSASRDDEQFF.

Ten or more counts support this clonotype. The V gene is TRBV28, the J gene TRBJ2-7, with D hard to call. Germline V gene data show CDR1 as MDHEN and CDR2 as SYDVKM. Trimming took 6 bases from V and 4 from J, leaving 10 bases between them. CDR3 length: 12 amino acids. In DNA, the CDR3 is TGTGCCAGCAGCGATAGACGGTACGAGCAGTACTTC. Protein: CASSDRRYEQYF. The full variable domain, in which reference TRBV28 and TRBJ2-7 provide the parts outside the CDR3, is DVKVTQSSRYLVKRTGEKVFLECVQDMDHENMFWYRQDPGLGLRLIYFSYDVKMKEKGDIPEGYSVSREKKERFSLILESASTNQTSMYLCASSDRRYEQYFGPGTRLTVT.

This clonotype has a count of ten or more. This chain links TRBV7-3 with TRBJ2-6, with 13 positions matching TRBD2. CDR1 and CDR2 (germline): SGHTA, FQGTGA. CDR3 length equals 20 residues. V gave up 5 bases and J gave up 0 bases; unmatched junction bases: 10. The chain's CDR3 is CASSPRTSGGSYSGANVLTF. The CDR3 DNA is TGTGCCAGCAGCCCTCGGACTAGCGGGGGATCATACTCTGGGGCCAACGTCCTGACTTTC. Drawing the rest from reference TRBV7-3 and TRBJ2-6, the complete variable domain is GAGVSQTPSNKVTEKGKYVELRCDPISGHTALYWYRQSLGQGPEFLIYFQGTGAADDSGLPNDRFFAVRPEGSVSTLKIQRTERGDSAVYLCASSPRTSGGSYSGANVLTFGAGSRLTVL.

This clonotype has more than one count but fewer than ten. This sequence joins TRBV20-1 and TRBJ1-5; TRBD1 might be the D (6 bases). The germline CDR1 and CDR2 sequences are DFQATT and SNEGSKA (reference sequence). Deletions cut 6 bases from V and 6 bases from J, with 18 bases between. The CDR3 contains 14 residues. For the CDR3, the DNA is TGCAGTGCCGCGGAACAGGGCGCAATTCAGCCCCAGCATTTT. Translated, it gives CSAAEQGAIQPQHF.

The chain uses TRBV6-5 and TRBJ2-7, with D unresolved. This CDR3 is built from 14 residues. The V gene's germline CDR1 is MNHEY and CDR2 SVGAGI. Between the trimmed V and J ends, which lost 0 bases and 5 bases, there was a span of 11 bases. CDR3 nucleotide sequence: TGTGCCAGCAGTTACTCGCGAGCGACCCACGAGCAGTACTTC. Translation gives CASSYSRATHEQYF.

This clonotype occurred a few times. The V and J genes are TRBV7-8 and TRBJ2-3; either TRBD1 or TRBD2 may fit D (6 bases each). Looked up from germline, CDR1 is SGHVS and CDR2 is FQNEAQ. Trimming cost V 4 bases and J 2 bases, with 22 bases left between them. This CDR3 comprises 18 residues. The DNA of the CDR3 is TGTGCCAGCAGCTCCAAAGTAGAGGCGCGGGGACACACAGATACGCAGTATTTT. It codes for CASSSKVEARGHTDTQYF.

The V gene is TRBV7-9, the J gene TRBJ2-1; a possible D gene is TRBD1 (5 bases). V lost 5 bases, J lost 0 bases, and 14 bases lay in between. CDR1 SEHNR and CDR2 FQNEAQ come from the germline V gene (reference sequence). The length of the CDR3 is 16 residues. The DNA of the CDR3 is TGTGCCAGCAGCCCCCTAGACAGTACCTCCTACAATGAGCAGTTCTTC. Residues: CASSPLDSTSYNEQFF.